These 21 T cell receptor beta chains were sequenced from one sample in a study of low-dose radiotherapy and immunotherapy resistance in tumors. Stated time point: before trial treatment. Priming of first-strand cDNA relied on TRAV- and TRBV-specific primers (covering alpha and beta chains). Over approximately 20 PCR cycles, TCRs were amplified from a constant-region primer and V-primer adapter. TCRdb independently ran MiXCR on the reads; one entry per CDR3 protein. The sample lists 59,000 or so distinct CDR3 sequences, around 27% occurring once. The sequencing used PBMCs, collected before treatment. Every receptor here comes from a male donor with rectosigmoid adenocarcinoma.

In this sample, this clonotype turned up once. V is TRBV2 and J is TRBJ1-1; D perhaps matches TRBD1 (5 bases). With 5 bases removed from V and 3 bases from J, the gap between germline ends came to 10 bases. The CDR3 totals 13 residues. Germline CDR1 is SNHLY and CDR2 is FYNNEI. The CDR3 coding sequence is TGTGCCAGCAGTCGACAGTCCCACACTGAAGCTTTCTTT. This gives the protein CASSRQSHTEAFF.

Here the CDR3 reads CASSLERGSPLHF. The CDR3 bases are TGTGCCAGCAGCTTAGAGAGGGGTTCACCCCTCCACTTT. The J gene is TRBJ1-6, the V gene TRBV11-3, with a tentative D call TRBD1 (5 bases). V was shortened by 0 bases and J by 9 bases, with 6 bases between the two germline ends. Germline loops: CDR1 SGHNT, CDR2 YENEEA. The CDR3 is 13 residues long. Drawing the rest from reference TRBV11-3 and TRBJ1-6, the complete variable domain is EAGVVQSPRYKIIEKKQPVAFWCNPISGHNTLYWYLQNLGQGPELLIRYENEEAVDDSQLPKDRFSAERLKGVDSTLKIQPAELGDSAVYLCASSLERGSPLHFGNGTRLTVT.

This clonotype was picked up many times. The chain couples TRBV20-1 to TRBJ1-1; 7 positions match TRBD1. In germline, CDR1 is DFQATT, CDR2 SNEGSKA (reference sequence). J lost 4 bases, V lost 3 bases, and 5 bases had no gene match. The CDR3 totals 13 residues. The CDR3 region is CSASRTGATEAFF. In nucleotides, the CDR3 is TGCAGTGCTAGTAGAACAGGGGCCACTGAAGCTTTCTTT.

This clonotype was seen many times. The gene calls are TRBV20-1 and TRBJ2-7, with a tentative D call TRBD1 (5 bases). Germline assignment: CDR1 DFQATT and CDR2 SNEGSKA (reference sequence). V gave up 2 bases and J gave up 4 bases, with 18 bases separating them. This CDR3 comprises 15 residues. The DNA of the CDR3 is TGCAGTGCTAGACTGATTGGGGCTACCGGTTACGAGCAGTACTTC. Its translation: CSARLIGATGYEQYF.

This clonotype was seen ten or more times. The chain employs TRBV12-3 or TRBV12-4 and TRBJ1-6; D is unresolved. V lost 5 bases to trimming and J lost 7 bases, with 12 bases between them. CDR3 length: 14 amino acids. In DNA form, the CDR3 reads TGTGCCAGCAGTGGATTAAACCGAAATTCACCCCTCCACTTT. Its translation is CASSGLNRNSPLHF.

This clonotype was recorded many times. The V gene is TRBV7-2, the J gene TRBJ2-3; 10 bases match TRBD2. This CDR3 is built from 16 residues. Germline assignment: CDR1 SGHTA and CDR2 FQGNSA. With 5 bases clipped from V and 0 bases from J, the junction kept 5 bases outside the gene matches. The DNA for the CDR3 is TGTGCCAGCAGCCCGGGACTAGCGATTAGCACAGATACGCAGTATTTT. This encodes CASSPGLAISTDTQYF.

This clonotype was seen at least ten times. V and J are TRBV23-1 and TRBJ2-2; no definite D call. TRBV23-1 is an ORF; its function is uncertain. V gave up 6 bases and J gave up 10 bases, with 6 bases separating them. The CDR3 length is 10 residues. CDR3 sequence: CASRDPELFF. The CDR3, as DNA: TGCGCCAGCAGGGACCCGGAGCTGTTTTTT.

The chain carries TRBV6-8 and TRBJ2-1; 8 bases align to TRBD2. V trimming: 6 bases; J trimming: 7 bases; junction bases outside the gene matches: 14. The CDR3 contains 16 residues. Germline assignment: CDR1 MNHGY and CDR2 SAAAGT. The CDR3 loop reads CASRRVSASGLNEQFF. DNA for the CDR3: TGTGCCAGCAGGAGGGTTTCCGCTAGCGGGCTAAATGAGCAGTTCTTC.

Worth noting for this clonotype: A read error is the likely source, as a far larger clone sits one nucleotide away. The CDR3 reads CAPSDSGAGGTEAFF. The CDR3 region has the DNA TGTGCCCCCAGTGACTCGGGGGCAGGAGGGACTGAAGCTTTCTTT. The chain links TRBV28 to TRBJ1-1, with a tentative D call TRBD1 (6 bases). Germline values: CDR1 MDHEN, CDR2 SYDVKM. The CDR3 covers 15 residues. Trimming shortened V by 11 bases and J by 5 bases, and 24 bases separated the two germline ends.

This clonotype is a singleton in its sample. The rearrangement uses TRBV4-1 and TRBJ2-2; 7 bases align to TRBD1. With 3 bases clipped from V and 1 base from J, the junction kept 8 bases outside the gene matches. CDR1 is MGHRA, CDR2 YSYEKL, per germline. The CDR3 consists of 17 residues. The CDR3 loop is CASSHYRDSQNTGELFF. CDR3 DNA sequence: TGCGCCAGCAGCCACTATAGGGACAGCCAGAACACCGGGGAGCTGTTTTTT.

In its sample, this clonotype was seen many times. This chain joins TRBV28 and TRBJ2-7, with D unresolved. The CDR3 spans 12 residues. Trimming pared 2 bases from V and 5 bases from J, leaving 7 bases between. Looked up from germline, CDR1 is MDHEN and CDR2 is SYDVKM. CDR3 nucleotide sequence: TGTGCCAGCAGTTTAAAAGGGAACGAGCAGTACTTC. This codes for CASSLKGNEQYF.

This clonotype was found many times. The J gene is TRBJ2-2, the V gene TRBV11-3, with 8 bases lining up with TRBD2. The V and J ends lost 7 bases and 5 bases, in that order; junction bases with no gene match: 9. The CDR3 spans 15 residues. Germline assignment: CDR1 SGHNT and CDR2 YENEEA. The CDR3 loop reads CASTYSGGQTGELFF. In nucleotides, the CDR3 is TGTGCCAGCACCTACTCGGGGGGGCAAACCGGGGAGCTGTTTTTT.

This clonotype was picked up many times. The CDR3: CASSPPRGKLFF. In DNA form, the CDR3 reads TGTGCCAGCAGTCCTCCCAGGGGAAAACTGTTTTTT. The chain employs TRBV28 and TRBJ1-4; tentative D call: TRBD1 (6 bases). This CDR3 spans 12 amino acids. The germline V gene encodes CDR1 MDHEN and CDR2 SYDVKM. Trimming left V 5 bases short and J 10 bases short, with 11 bases between.

This clonotype was counted many times. V gene TRBV29-1 combines with J gene TRBJ1-2; 12 bases fit TRBD1. The CDR3 has 18 residues. V shed 3 bases and J 4 bases; nucleotides not matched to a gene: 15. Germline CDR1 SQVTM, CDR2 ANQGSEA. The CDR3 nucleotides are TGCAGCGTTGACGTAGCCGGGACAGGGGGCCTCTGGGGCTATGGCTACACCTTC. It specifies CSVDVAGTGGLWGYGYTF.

This clonotype was seen ten or more times. This chain joins TRBV20-1 and TRBJ1-1; D might be TRBD1 (5 bases). V lost 3 bases to trimming and J lost 4 bases, with 18 bases between them. The CDR3 is 15 amino acids. CDR1 DFQATT and CDR2 SNEGSKA come from the germline V gene (reference sequence). As DNA, the CDR3 is TGCAGTGCTAGGGAGAACAGGCCAACCCCCACTGAAGCTTTCTTT. Amino acids: CSARENRPTPTEAFF.

This clonotype has a count of ten or more. The chain is built from TRBV12-3 or TRBV12-4 and TRBJ1-5; the match to TRBD1 covers 8 bases. V was clipped by 1 base and J by 2 bases; unmatched bases: 4. The CDR3 length is 16 residues. CDR3 amino acids: CASSLGETGGNQPQHF. The CDR3 DNA reads TGTGCCAGCAGTTTAGGGGAGACAGGGGGCAATCAGCCCCAGCATTTT.

In this sample, this clonotype turned up many times. The chain combines TRBV2 with TRBJ2-3; tentatively, D is TRBD1 (5 bases). The CDR3 extends over 15 amino acids. V gave up 6 bases and J gave up 5 bases, with 18 bases separating them. Germline-derived CDR1 and CDR2 are SNHLY and FYNNEI. The CDR3 protein is CASRPGSRTLDTQYF. Written as DNA, the CDR3 is TGTGCCAGCAGACCAGGGTCCCGGACCTTAGATACGCAGTATTTT.

This clonotype was recorded many times. V and J are TRBV7-2 and TRBJ2-5; D remains unclear. This CDR3 spans 12 amino acids. V was clipped by 4 bases and J by 5 bases, with 8 bases between them. From germline, CDR1 is SGHTA and CDR2 FQGNSA. This chain's CDR3 is CASSSTAETQYF. The CDR3 region has the DNA TGTGCCAGCAGCTCCACCGCCGAGACCCAGTACTTC.

The J gene is TRBJ1-1, the V gene TRBV27, with D unresolved. The germline V gene has CDR1 MNHEY and CDR2 SMNVEV (reference sequence). CDR3 length: 16 amino acids. V shed 5 bases and J shed 3 bases, with 19 bases lying between them. The CDR3 loop is CASSPATLSIYTEAFF. The CDR3 coding sequence is TGTGCCAGCAGTCCGGCAACCCTATCTATTTACACTGAAGCTTTCTTT.

This clonotype appeared many times. This chain uses TRBV27 with TRBJ1-1; no firm D call. The length of the CDR3 is 13 residues. Trimming took 4 bases from V and 3 from J, leaving 9 bases between them. Germline V gives CDR1 MNHEY, CDR2 SMNVEV (reference sequence). The chain's CDR3 is CASSSNRDTEAFF. The DNA of the CDR3 is TGTGCCAGCAGTTCCAACAGAGACACTGAAGCTTTCTTT.

The J gene is TRBJ2-5, the V gene TRBV4-2, with 8 nucleotides matching TRBD1. The CDR3 contains 17 residues. The V gene end was trimmed by 0 bases and the J gene end by 5 bases; junction bases not matched to a gene: 11. Germline V gene sequence: CDR1 LGHNA, CDR2 YNFKEQ. The CDR3 nucleotides read TGTGCCAGCAGCCAAGATCTCTGGCAGGGGGCCGCCGAGACCCAGTACTTC. This encodes CASSQDLWQGAAETQYF.